These T cell receptor beta chains were read from a single sample in a study of blood T cell repertoires in COVID-19. Produced via immunoSEQ multiplex PCR; TCRdb's table is partial and in-frame only. The sample carries 150,000 to 200,000 clones, about 85% recorded once. Input material: peripheral blood. The receptors here all came from an elderly woman with acute or convalescent COVID-19. Each CDR3 is given with its conserved first and last residue.

J	length	V	CDR3
TRBJ1-2	11	TRBV7-9	CASSLGGGYTF
TRBJ1-1	15	TRBV7-2	CASSLVARGDTEAFF
TRBJ2-1	15	TRBV7-8	CASSLAGVLGGEQFF
TRBJ1-6	13	TRBV3-1/TRBV3-2	CASSQDISSPLHF
TRBJ2-7	14	TRBV18	CASSPGQGVYEQYF
TRBJ1-1	16	TRBV19	CASSPGGKGMNTEAFF
TRBJ2-1	14	TRBV27	CASSLTIAGNEQFF
TRBJ2-3	16	TRBV5-6	CASNGGLTHGTDTQYF
TRBJ2-7	14	TRBV7-6	CASSPDRSSYEQYF
TRBJ2-7	16	TRBV9	CASSVAPSGPSYEQYF